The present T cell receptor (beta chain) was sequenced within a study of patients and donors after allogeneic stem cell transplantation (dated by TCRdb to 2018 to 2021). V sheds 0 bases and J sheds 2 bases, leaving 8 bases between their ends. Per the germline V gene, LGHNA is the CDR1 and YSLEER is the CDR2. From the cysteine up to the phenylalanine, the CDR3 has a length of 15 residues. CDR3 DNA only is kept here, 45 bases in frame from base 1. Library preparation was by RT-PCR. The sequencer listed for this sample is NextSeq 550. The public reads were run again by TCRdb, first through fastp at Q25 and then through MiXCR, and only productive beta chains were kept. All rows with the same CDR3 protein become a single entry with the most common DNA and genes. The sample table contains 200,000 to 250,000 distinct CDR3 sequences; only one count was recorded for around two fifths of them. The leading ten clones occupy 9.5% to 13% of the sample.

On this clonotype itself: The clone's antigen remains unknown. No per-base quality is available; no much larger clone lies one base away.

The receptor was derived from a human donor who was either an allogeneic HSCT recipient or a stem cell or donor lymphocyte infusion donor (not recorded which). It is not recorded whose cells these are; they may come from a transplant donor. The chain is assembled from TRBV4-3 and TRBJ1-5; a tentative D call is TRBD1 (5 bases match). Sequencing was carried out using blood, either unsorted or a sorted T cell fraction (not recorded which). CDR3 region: CASSQDQGRNQPQHF. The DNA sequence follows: TGCGCCAGCAGCCAAGATCAGGGCCGCAATCAGCCCCAGCATTTT.